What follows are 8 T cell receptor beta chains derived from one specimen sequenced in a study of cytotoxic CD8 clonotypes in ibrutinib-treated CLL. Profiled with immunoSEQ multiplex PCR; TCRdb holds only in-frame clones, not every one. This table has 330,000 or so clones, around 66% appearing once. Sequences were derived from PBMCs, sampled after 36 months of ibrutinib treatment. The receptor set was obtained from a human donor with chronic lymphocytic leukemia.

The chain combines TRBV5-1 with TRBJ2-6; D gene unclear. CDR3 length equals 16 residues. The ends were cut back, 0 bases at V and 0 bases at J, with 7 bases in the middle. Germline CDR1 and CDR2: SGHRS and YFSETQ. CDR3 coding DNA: TGCGCCAGCAGCTTGGTAATAACCTCTGGGGCCAACGTCCTGACTTTC. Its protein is CASSLVITSGANVLTF.

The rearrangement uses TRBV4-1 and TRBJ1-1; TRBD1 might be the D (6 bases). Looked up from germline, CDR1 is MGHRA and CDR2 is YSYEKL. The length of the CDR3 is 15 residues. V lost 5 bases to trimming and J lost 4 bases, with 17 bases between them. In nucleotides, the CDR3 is TGCGCCAGCAGCGTCTTCGCTGACAGGTCCACTGAAGCTTTCTTT. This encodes CASSVFADRSTEAFF.

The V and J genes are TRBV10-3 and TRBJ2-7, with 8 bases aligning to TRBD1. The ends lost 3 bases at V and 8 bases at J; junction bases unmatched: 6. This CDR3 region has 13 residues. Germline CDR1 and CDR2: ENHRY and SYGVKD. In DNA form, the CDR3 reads TGTGCCATCAGTGAAACGGACAGGGAAAAGCAGTACTTC. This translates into CAISETDREKQYF.

The CDR3 DNA sequence: TGTGCCAGCAGCTTGGCCCCAGGGCGGGAGAAGCAGTTCTTC. It translates to CASSLAPGREKQFF. V and J are TRBV5-4 and TRBJ2-1, with 7 bases fitting TRBD2. The germline CDR1 and CDR2 sequences are SGHNT and YYREEE (reference sequence). Trimming cost V 0 bases and J 11 bases; bases outside gene matches: 8. The CDR3 length is 14 residues. Drawing the rest from reference TRBV5-4 and TRBJ2-1, the complete variable domain is ETGVTQSPTHLIKTRGQQVTLRCSSQSGHNTVSWYQQALGQGPQFIFQYYREEENGRGNFPPRFSGLQFPNYSSELNVNALELDDSALYLCASSLAPGREKQFFGPGTRLTVL.

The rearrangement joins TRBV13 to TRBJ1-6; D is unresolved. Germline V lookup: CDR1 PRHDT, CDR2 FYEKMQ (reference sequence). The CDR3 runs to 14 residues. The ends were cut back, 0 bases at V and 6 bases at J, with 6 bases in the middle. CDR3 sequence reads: CASSLGQLNSPLHF. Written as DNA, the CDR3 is TGTGCCAGCAGCTTAGGCCAGCTTAATTCACCCCTCCACTTT.

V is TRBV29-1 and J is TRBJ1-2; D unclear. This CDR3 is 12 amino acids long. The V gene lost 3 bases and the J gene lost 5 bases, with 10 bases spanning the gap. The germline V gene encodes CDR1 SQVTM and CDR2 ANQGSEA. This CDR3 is CSVDRIIYGYTF. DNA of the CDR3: TGCAGCGTTGACAGGATCATTTATGGCTACACCTTC.

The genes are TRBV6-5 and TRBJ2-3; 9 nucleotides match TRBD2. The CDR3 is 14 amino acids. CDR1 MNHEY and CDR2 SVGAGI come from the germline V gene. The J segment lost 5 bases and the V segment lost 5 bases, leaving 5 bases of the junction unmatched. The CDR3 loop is CASSPQAGGDTQYF. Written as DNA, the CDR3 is TGTGCCAGCAGTCCCCAAGCGGGGGGAGATACGCAGTATTTT.

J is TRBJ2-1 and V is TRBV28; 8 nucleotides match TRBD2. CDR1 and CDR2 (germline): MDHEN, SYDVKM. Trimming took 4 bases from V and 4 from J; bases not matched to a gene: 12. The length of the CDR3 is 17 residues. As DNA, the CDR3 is TGTGCCAGCAGTTCCGACTATAAGCGGGAGACATACAATGAGCAGTTCTTC. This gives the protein CASSSDYKRETYNEQFF.